This T cell receptor (beta chain) was found in a study of T cells in Graves' hyperthyroidism and ophthalmopathy. Germline lookup yields CDR1 SEHNR and CDR2 FQNEAQ (reference sequence). The CDR3 covers 14 residues. J lost 1 base, V lost 5 bases, and 3 bases had no gene match. This clonotype was counted many times. Authors of the study amplified TCR beta CDR3 regions from RNA transcripts. First-round RT-PCR with HTBI primers amplified the TCR CDR3 region. TCRdb ran MiXCR on the multiplex PCR reads and lists one entry per CDR3 protein. The sample includes some 270,000 distinct CDR3 sequences, less than 15% of them seen just once.

The source of this sequence is a woman in her 30s with Graves' hyperthyroidism that later progressed to Graves' ophthalmopathy. This sequence joins TRBV7-9 and TRBJ1-1; 8 bases match TRBD1. Sample: blood. DNA of the CDR3: TGTGCCAGCAGCCGACAGGGGACGAACACTGAAGCTTTCTTT. Protein product: CASSRQGTNTEAFF.